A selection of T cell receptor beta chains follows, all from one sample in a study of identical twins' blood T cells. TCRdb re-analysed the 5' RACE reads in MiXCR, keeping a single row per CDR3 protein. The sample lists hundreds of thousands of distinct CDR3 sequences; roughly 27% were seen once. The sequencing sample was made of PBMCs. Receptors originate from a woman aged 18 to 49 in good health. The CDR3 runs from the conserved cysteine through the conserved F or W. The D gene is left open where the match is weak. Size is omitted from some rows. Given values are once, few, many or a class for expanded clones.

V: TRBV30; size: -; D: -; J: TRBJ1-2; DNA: TGTGCCTGGATCCGGGGTACTCATGGCTACACCTTC; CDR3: CAWIRGTHGYTF
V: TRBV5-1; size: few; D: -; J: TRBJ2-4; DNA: TGCGCCAGCAGCTTGAGTGGGGGCCAAAACATTCAGTACTTC; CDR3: CASSLSGGQNIQYF
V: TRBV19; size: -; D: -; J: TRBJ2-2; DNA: TGTGCCAGTAGTCCCCGGGGCCACACCGGGGAGCTGTTTTTT; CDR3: CASSPRGHTGELFF
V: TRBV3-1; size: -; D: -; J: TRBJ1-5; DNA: TGTGCCAGCAGCCAAGCCTCGGGAGGGATGAGAGTGACCCAGCATTTT; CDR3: CASSQASGGMRVTQHF
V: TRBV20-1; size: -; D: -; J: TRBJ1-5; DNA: TGCAGTGCTAGCGGCCTTAGCAATCAGCCCCAGCATTTT; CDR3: CSASGLSNQPQHF
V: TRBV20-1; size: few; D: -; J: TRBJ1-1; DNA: TGCAGTGCTAGAGATTCGCAGGGCGGTGAAGCTTTCTTT; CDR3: CSARDSQGGEAFF
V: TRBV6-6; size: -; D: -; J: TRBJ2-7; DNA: TGTGCCAGCAGTTATGGTCAGAAAACCTACGAGCAGTACTTC; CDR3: CASSYGQKTYEQYF
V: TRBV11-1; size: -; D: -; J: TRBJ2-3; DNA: TGTGCCAGCAGCTCCGAAAGGACAACCCCTGATACGCAGTATTTT; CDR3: CASSSERTTPDTQYF
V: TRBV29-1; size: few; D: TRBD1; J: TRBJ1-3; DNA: TGCAGCGTCCGGGACAGACTCTCTGGAAACACCATATATTTT; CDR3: CSVRDRLSGNTIYF
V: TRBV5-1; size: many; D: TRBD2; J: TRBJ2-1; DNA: TGCGCCAGCAGCGTAGCGGGTTACAATGAGCAGTTCTTC; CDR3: CASSVAGYNEQFF
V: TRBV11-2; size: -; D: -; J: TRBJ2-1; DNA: TGTGCCAGCGGAAGGGGGGGGTACAATGAGCAGTTCTTC; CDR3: CASGRGGYNEQFF
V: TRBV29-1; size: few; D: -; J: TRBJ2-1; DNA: TGCAGCGTTGAAAGTTATGGCTCCTACAATGAGCAGTTCTTC; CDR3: CSVESYGSYNEQFF
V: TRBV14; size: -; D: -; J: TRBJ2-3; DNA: TGTGCCAGCAGCTTACGGGACACCGGCACAGATACGCAGTATTTT; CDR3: CASSLRDTGTDTQYF
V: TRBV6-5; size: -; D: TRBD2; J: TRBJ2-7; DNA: TGTGCCAGCACCCAAAGCGGGAGAAACTACGAGCAGTACTTC; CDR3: CASTQSGRNYEQYF
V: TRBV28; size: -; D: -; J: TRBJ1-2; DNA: TGTGCCAGCAGACAGGGATACTATTGCTACACCTTC; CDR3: CASRQGYYCYTF
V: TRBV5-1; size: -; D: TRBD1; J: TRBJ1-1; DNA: TGCGCCAGCAGCTTGTCGACAGGGATAATGAACACTGAAGCTTTCTTT; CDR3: CASSLSTGIMNTEAFF
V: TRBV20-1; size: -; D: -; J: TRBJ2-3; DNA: TGCAGTGCTGGAAGGGGGACCCGCGCAGATACGCAGTATTTT; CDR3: CSAGRGTRADTQYF
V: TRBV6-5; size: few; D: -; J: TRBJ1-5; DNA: TGTGCCAGCAGTCCGGAACCACAGTACCCCCAGCATTTT; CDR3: CASSPEPQYPQHF
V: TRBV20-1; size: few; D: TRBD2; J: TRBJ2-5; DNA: TGCAGTGCTAGTTGGGGGGGACAAGAGACCCAGTACTTC; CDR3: CSASWGGQETQYF
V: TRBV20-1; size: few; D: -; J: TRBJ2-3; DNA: TGCAGTGCTAGACCGCAGGGACGTACGCAGTATTTT; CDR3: CSARPQGRTQYF
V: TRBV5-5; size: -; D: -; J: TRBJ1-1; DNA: TGTGCCTGCAGCTTGGCGTGGGCGGACACTGAAGCTTTCTTT; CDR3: CACSLAWADTEAFF
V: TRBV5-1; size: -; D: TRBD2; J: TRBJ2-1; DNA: TGCGCCAGCAGCCGACAAGGACTAGAAATAGATGAGCAGTTCTTC; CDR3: CASSRQGLEIDEQFF
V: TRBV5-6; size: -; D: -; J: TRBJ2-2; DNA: TGTGCCAGCAGCTTACCCAGGAGAAACACCGGGGAGCTGTTTTTT; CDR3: CASSLPRRNTGELFF
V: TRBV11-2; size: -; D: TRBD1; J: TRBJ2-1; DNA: TGTGCCAGCAGCTCTAGGGGGCTGAGGAGCTCCTACAATGAGCAGTTCTTC; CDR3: CASSSRGLRSSYNEQFF
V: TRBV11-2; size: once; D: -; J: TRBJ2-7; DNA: TGTGCCAGCAGCCTATCCCCGGGCGTTTTCGTCTTC; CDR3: CASSLSPGVFVF
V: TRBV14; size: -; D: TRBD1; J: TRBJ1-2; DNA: TGTGCCAGCAGCCAAGGCGTTGACAGGGGGCGGAATGACTACACCTTC; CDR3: CASSQGVDRGRNDYTF
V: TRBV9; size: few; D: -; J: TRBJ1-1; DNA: TGTGCCAGCAGCGTATCGACTTCGCAGACTGAAGCTTTCTTT; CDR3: CASSVSTSQTEAFF
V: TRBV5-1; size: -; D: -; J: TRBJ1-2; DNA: TGCGCCAGCAGCTTGGAGGGACGGACCTCCTATGGCTACACCTTC; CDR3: CASSLEGRTSYGYTF
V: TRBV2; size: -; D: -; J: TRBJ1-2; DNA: TGTGCCAGCAGTGAAAACAGATCCTATGGCTACACCTTC; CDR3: CASSENRSYGYTF
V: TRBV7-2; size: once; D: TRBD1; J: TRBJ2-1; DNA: TGTGCCAGCAGCTTAGTCTCCCCGGGACAGTACTCACGCGATGAGCAGTTCTTC; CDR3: CASSLVSPGQYSRDEQFF
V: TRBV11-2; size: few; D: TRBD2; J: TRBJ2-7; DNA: TGTGCCAGCCGACTAGCGGGAGGTTACGAGCAGTACTTC; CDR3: CASRLAGGYEQYF
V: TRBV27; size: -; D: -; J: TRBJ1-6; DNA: TGTGCCAGCAGTTTACAGGAGGGCGGTTCACCCCTCCACTTT; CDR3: CASSLQEGGSPLHF
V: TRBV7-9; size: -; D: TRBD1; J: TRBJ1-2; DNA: TGTGCCAGCAGCACTCGGACAGGAGAAGGCTACACCTTC; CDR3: CASSTRTGEGYTF
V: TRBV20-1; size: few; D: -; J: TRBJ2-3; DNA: TGCAGTGCTTATGACGTGGGCACAGATACGCAGTATTTT; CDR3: CSAYDVGTDTQYF
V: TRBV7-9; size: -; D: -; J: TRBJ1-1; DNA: TGTGCCAGCAGCTTAGCCGAAGGGTCGGGGAAGGCTTTCTTT; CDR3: CASSLAEGSGKAFF
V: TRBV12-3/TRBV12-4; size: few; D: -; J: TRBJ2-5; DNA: TGTGCCAGCAGGAGACAGGTGCTAGAGACCCAGTACTTC; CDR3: CASRRQVLETQYF
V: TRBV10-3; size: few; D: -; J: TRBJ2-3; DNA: TGTGCCATCAGTGTTGGGCGTGGCACAGATACGCAGTATTTT; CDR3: CAISVGRGTDTQYF
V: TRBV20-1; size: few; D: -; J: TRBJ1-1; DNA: TGCAGTGCCACCCGTGGGGGGGAGACTGAAGCTTTCTTT; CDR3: CSATRGGETEAFF
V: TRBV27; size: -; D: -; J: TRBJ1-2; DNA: TGTGCCAGCAGTCCGGTCGGGGGGAGGGGTGGCTACACCTTC; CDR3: CASSPVGGRGGYTF
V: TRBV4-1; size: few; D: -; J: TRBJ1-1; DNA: TGCGCCAGCAGCCAAAATGTTGTCACTGAAGCTTTCTTT; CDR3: CASSQNVVTEAFF
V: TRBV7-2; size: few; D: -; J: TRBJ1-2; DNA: TGTGCCAGCAGCCCATATTCCTCTGGAGGCTACACCTTC; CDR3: CASSPYSSGGYTF
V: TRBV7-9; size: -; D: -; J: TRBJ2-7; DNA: TGTGCCAGCAGCCCTCGAACCCGACTTTCCTACGAGCAGTACTTC; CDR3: CASSPRTRLSYEQYF
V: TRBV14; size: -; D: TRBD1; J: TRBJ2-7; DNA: TGTGCCAGCAGCCAGAGACAGGGATCGAGCTCCTACGAGCAGTACTTC; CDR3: CASSQRQGSSSYEQYF
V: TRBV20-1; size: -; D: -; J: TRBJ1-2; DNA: TGCAGTGCTAGTTCGGGATTAGGCTACACCTTC; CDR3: CSASSGLGYTF
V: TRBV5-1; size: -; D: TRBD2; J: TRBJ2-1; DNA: TGCGCCAGCGGCTCCCTTTTAGCGGGAATGGGTCCCAATGAGCAGTTCTTC; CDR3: CASGSLLAGMGPNEQFF
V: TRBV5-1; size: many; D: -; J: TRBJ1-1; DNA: TGCGCCAGCAGCTTGACCCCGAACACTGAAGCTTTCTTT; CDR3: CASSLTPNTEAFF
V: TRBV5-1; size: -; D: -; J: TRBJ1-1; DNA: TGCGCCAGCAGCGTGGGACAAATGAACACTGAAGCTTTCTTT; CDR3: CASSVGQMNTEAFF
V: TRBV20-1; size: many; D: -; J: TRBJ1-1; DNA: TGCAGTGCTAGAGATCTGGTGGCAGGGATGAACACTGAAGCTTTCTTT; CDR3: CSARDLVAGMNTEAFF
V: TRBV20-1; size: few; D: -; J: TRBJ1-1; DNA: TGCAGTGCTAGACTCAGGTGGGCCGGGACTGAAGCTTTCTTT; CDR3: CSARLRWAGTEAFF
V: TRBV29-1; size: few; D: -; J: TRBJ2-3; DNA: TGCAGCGTTGAATCCGGGACTCGTACAGATACGCAGTATTTT; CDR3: CSVESGTRTDTQYF
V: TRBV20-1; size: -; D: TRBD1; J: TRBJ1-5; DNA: TGCAGTGCTAGAGCCGGGACAGGGGGCACTCAGCCCCAGCATTTT; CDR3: CSARAGTGGTQPQHF
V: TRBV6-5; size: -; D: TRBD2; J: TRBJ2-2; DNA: TGTGCCAGCAGTTACTCCGGGACGGGGGGTTACACCGGGGAGCTGTTTTTT; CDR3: CASSYSGTGGYTGELFF
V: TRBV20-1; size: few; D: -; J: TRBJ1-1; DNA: TGCAGTGCTAGAAATTATAACGTTGTCGCTTTCTTT; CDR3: CSARNYNVVAFF
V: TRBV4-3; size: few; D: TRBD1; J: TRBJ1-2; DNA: TGCGCCAGCAGCCAGCAGGGGGCTGGTGGCTACACCTTC; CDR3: CASSQQGAGGYTF
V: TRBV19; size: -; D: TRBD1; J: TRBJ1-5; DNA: TGTGCCAGTAGACCCCATCTGACAGGGGCGGTGGATCAGCCCCAGCATTTT; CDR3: CASRPHLTGAVDQPQHF
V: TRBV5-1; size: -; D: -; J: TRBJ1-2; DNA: TGCGCCAGCACCCCCAACGGGGCAGCCTATGGCTACACCTTC; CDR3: CASTPNGAAYGYTF